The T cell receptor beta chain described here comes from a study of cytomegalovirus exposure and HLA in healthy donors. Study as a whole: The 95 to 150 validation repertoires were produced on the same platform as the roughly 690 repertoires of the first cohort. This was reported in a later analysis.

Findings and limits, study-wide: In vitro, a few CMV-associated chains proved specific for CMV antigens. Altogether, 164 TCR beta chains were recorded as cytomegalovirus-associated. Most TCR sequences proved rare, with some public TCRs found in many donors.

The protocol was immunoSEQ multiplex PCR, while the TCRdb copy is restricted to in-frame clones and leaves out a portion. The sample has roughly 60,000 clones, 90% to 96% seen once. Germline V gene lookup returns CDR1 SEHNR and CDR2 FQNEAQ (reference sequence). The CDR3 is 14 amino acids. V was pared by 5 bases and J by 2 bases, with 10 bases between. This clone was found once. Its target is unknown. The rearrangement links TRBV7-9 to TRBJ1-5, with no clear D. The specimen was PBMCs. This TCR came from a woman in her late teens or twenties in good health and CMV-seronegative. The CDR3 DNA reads TGTGCCAGCAGCCGCGGAAAAGGCAATCAGCCCCAGCATTTT. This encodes CASSRGKGNQPQHF.